This TCR beta chain is drawn from a study of CD8 T cells in ankylosing spondylitis (dated by TCRdb to about 2017). As for the study more broadly: T cell receptor beta repertoires were profiled in healthy donors and ankylosing spondylitis patients so that disease-linked TCR variants could be found. In total, the full study cohort was made up of some 110 healthy donors and roughly 27 ankylosing spondylitis patients. Peripheral blood samples were taken, and synovial fluid was additionally collected from ankylosing spondylitis patients.

What the research found in general, with its limitations: Blood from ankylosing spondylitis patients appeared to be characterized by a TCR beta motif composed of eight highly homologous amino acid variants. The disease-linked clones showed a CD8+ phenotype and occurred at relatively low frequencies in peripheral blood. The disease-linked clones were reported to be significantly enriched in matched synovial fluid samples from ankylosing spondylitis patients. Some of the motif variants had been reported before in the synovial fluid and blood of reactive arthritis patients, a finding that suggests common disease-initiation mechanisms.

The CDR3 spans 15 residues, from the cysteine through the phenylalanine. This entry keeps only the CDR3 DNA: 45 bases, framed from base 1. V is pruned by 2 bases and J by 9 bases, leaving 10 bases of the junction without a gene match. In the germline V gene, CDR1 corresponds to WSHSY and CDR2 to SAAADI. This clonotype was found many times. There is no known antigen for this receptor. Base qualities were left out, and no much larger clone turns up one base away. Sequencer: Illumina HiSeq 2500. Quantitative 5'-RACE with molecular barcodes was used to prepare TCR beta libraries. In the authors' own workflow: A new computational method based on a probabilistic model of VDJ rearrangement was used to identify disease-linked TCR variants. TCRdb redid the processing of the public reads, applying fastp at Q25 and MiXCR, and retained in-frame beta chains. Identical CDR3 proteins give one entry, which carries the most common genes and DNA. The V and J calls were not made by the authors but by TCRdb's processing. In this sample the table shows about 310,000 distinct CDR3 sequences, roughly 20% of which occur a single time. The biggest ten clones account for roughly 3.4% of the sample.

Sample: blood, either unsorted or a sorted T cell fraction (not recorded which). The receptor's source is a female donor with ankylosing spondylitis or in good health (not recorded which). In this chain, TRBV10-2 is recombined with TRBJ2-1, and 7 bases in between align with TRBD2. DNA sequence: TGCGCCAGCAGTGAGCCCCTAGGACTAGTCGGTGAGCAGTTCTTC. The translation is CASSEPLGLVGEQFF.